This T cell receptor beta chain was recovered during a study of cytomegalovirus exposure and HLA in healthy donors. Details on this clone: Its antigen is not identified.

Study-level points and caveats: In a later analysis, roughly 17,000 TCR beta sequences were associated with HLA alleles at 0.05 false discovery rate.

CDR1 is MNHNS, CDR2 SASEGT, per germline. V lost 5 bases to trimming and J lost 2 bases, with 14 bases between them. The CDR3 runs to 15 residues. PCR primers comprised 60 Vbeta and 13 Jbeta primers. This table comes from immunoSEQ multiplex PCR, and its TCRdb copy is limited to in-frame clones, with some not included. The profile shows 90,000 to 150,000 clones, just over 15% of them singletons. V gene TRBV6-1 combines with J gene TRBJ2-3, with a possible D match to TRBD1 (5 bases). The sequencing input was PBMCs. The TCR sequence derives from a woman between 18 and 30 years old in good health and CMV-seronegative. CDR3 coding DNA: TGTGCCAGCAGTCCCCGCTTCAGGGACACAGATACGCAGTATTTT. It encodes CASSPRFRDTDTQYF.